A selection of T cell receptor beta chains follows, all from one sample in a study of control samples from healthy donors and cancer patients. TCRdb's copy holds only in-frame clones and misses some; the assay was immunoSEQ multiplex PCR. The data hold around 110,000 clones, with around 91% observed a single time. Sequences were obtained from PBMCs. Receptors originate from a woman aged 45-60 years with colorectal cancer. Both conserved end residues are part of each CDR3. The D gene is left open where the match is weak. For some rows the clone size is stated as once, few or many, or as a class when expanded; others skip it.

abundance: .
j_gene: TRBJ2-3
d_gene: .
v_gene: TRBV12-3/TRBV12-4
len: 13
CDR3aa: CASILSGTDTQYF
CDR3nt: TGTGCCAGCATCCTTAGCGGAACAGATACGCAGTATTTT

abundance: .
j_gene: TRBJ2-1
d_gene: TRBD2
v_gene: TRBV11-2
len: 20
CDR3aa: CASSLDPSLGTSGRNNEQFF
CDR3nt: TGTGCCAGCAGCTTAGATCCCTCGCTGGGGACTAGCGGGAGGAACAACGAGCAGTTCTTC

abundance: .
j_gene: TRBJ2-3
d_gene: .
v_gene: TRBV28
len: 15
CDR3aa: CASSRQQDSTDTQYF
CDR3nt: TGTGCCAGCAGTCGCCAACAGGACAGCACAGATACGCAGTATTTT

abundance: .
j_gene: TRBJ2-5
d_gene: .
v_gene: TRBV9
len: 15
CDR3aa: CASSPDGSGQETQYF
CDR3nt: TGTGCCAGCAGTCCGGACGGGTCCGGGCAAGAGACCCAGTACTTC

abundance: .
j_gene: TRBJ1-4
d_gene: .
v_gene: TRBV6-5
len: 15
CDR3aa: CATAYGRGQNEKLFF
CDR3nt: TGTGCCACAGCTTACGGGCGGGGGCAGAATGAAAAACTGTTTTTT

abundance: .
j_gene: TRBJ1-1
d_gene: .
v_gene: TRBV7-2
len: 14
CDR3aa: CASSLIRGDTEAFF
CDR3nt: TGTGCCAGCAGCTTAATAAGGGGGGACACTGAAGCTTTCTTT

abundance: .
j_gene: TRBJ1-1
d_gene: TRBD1
v_gene: TRBV7-9
len: 13
CDR3aa: CASSPTGGSEAFF
CDR3nt: TGTGCCAGCAGCCCGACAGGGGGCAGTGAAGCTTTCTTT

abundance: .
j_gene: TRBJ2-3
d_gene: TRBD2
v_gene: TRBV10-1
len: 15
CDR3aa: CASSAGLAGVGTQYF
CDR3nt: TGCGCCAGCAGTGCGGGACTAGCGGGAGTAGGTACGCAGTATTTT

abundance: .
j_gene: TRBJ1-2
d_gene: .
v_gene: TRBV28
len: 11
CDR3aa: CASSLNNGYTF
CDR3nt: TGTGCCAGCAGTTTAAACAATGGCTACACCTTC

abundance: once
j_gene: TRBJ2-3
d_gene: TRBD2
v_gene: TRBV10-3
len: 17
CDR3aa: CAISDRTGTSVTDTQYF
CDR3nt: TGTGCCATCAGTGATCGAACCGGGACTAGCGTAACAGATACGCAGTATTTT

abundance: .
j_gene: TRBJ1-4
d_gene: .
v_gene: TRBV10-3
len: 13
CDR3aa: CATAPGENEKLFF
CDR3nt: TGTGCCACCGCCCCGGGTGAGAATGAAAAACTGTTTTTT

abundance: .
j_gene: TRBJ1-3
d_gene: .
v_gene: TRBV3-1/TRBV3-2
len: 16
CDR3aa: CASSQEHRVAGNTIYF
CDR3nt: TGTGCCAGCAGCCAAGAACACAGGGTTGCTGGAAACACCATATATTTT

abundance: .
j_gene: TRBJ2-6
d_gene: TRBD1
v_gene: TRBV9
len: 18
CDR3aa: CASGGAPGQGSGANVLTF
CDR3nt: TGTGCCAGCGGGGGGGCCCCGGGACAGGGGTCTGGGGCCAACGTCCTGACTTTC

abundance: .
j_gene: TRBJ1-2
d_gene: TRBD1
v_gene: TRBV2
len: 13
CDR3aa: CASSFDRVEGYTF
CDR3nt: TGTGCCAGCAGTTTTGACAGGGTGGAAGGCTACACCTTC

abundance: .
j_gene: TRBJ2-1
d_gene: TRBD2
v_gene: TRBV5-1
len: 17
CDR3aa: CASSFSPGLAGYNEQFF
CDR3nt: TGCGCCAGCAGCTTTTCCCCGGGACTAGCGGGTTACAATGAGCAGTTCTTC

abundance: .
j_gene: TRBJ1-2
d_gene: .
v_gene: TRBV6-1
len: 15
CDR3aa: CASNEIRQLNYGYTF
CDR3nt: TGTGCCAGCAATGAAATAAGACAGCTTAACTATGGCTACACCTTC

abundance: .
j_gene: TRBJ2-3
d_gene: .
v_gene: TRBV12-3/TRBV12-4
len: 11
CDR3aa: CASSYLGGQYF
CDR3nt: TGTGCCAGCAGTTACCTGGGGGGGCAGTATTTT

abundance: .
j_gene: TRBJ2-3
d_gene: .
v_gene: TRBV7-2
len: 14
CDR3aa: CASSFRGGTDTQYF
CDR3nt: TGTGCCAGCAGCTTTCGCGGGGGCACAGATACGCAGTATTTT

abundance: .
j_gene: TRBJ1-6
d_gene: .
v_gene: TRBV27
len: 15
CDR3aa: CASSPRGGLGSPLHF
CDR3nt: TGTGCCAGCAGTCCGCGGGGGGGGTTGGGTTCACCCCTCCACTTT

abundance: .
j_gene: TRBJ2-5
d_gene: TRBD2
v_gene: TRBV29-1
len: 14
CDR3aa: CSVVHSGRGETQYF
CDR3nt: TGCAGCGTCGTACATAGCGGGAGGGGCGAGACCCAGTACTTC

abundance: .
j_gene: TRBJ1-5
d_gene: .
v_gene: TRBV7-5
len: 15
CDR3aa: CVRRDRKTGNQPQHF
CDR3nt: TGTGTCAGACGCGACCGGAAGACGGGCAATCAGCCCCAGCATTTT

abundance: .
j_gene: TRBJ1-2
d_gene: .
v_gene: TRBV21-1
len: 17
CDR3aa: CASSNDGGQGTSYGYTF
CDR3nt: TGTGCCAGCAGCAATGACGGCGGACAGGGGACATCTTATGGCTACACCTTC

abundance: .
j_gene: TRBJ1-2
d_gene: TRBD1
v_gene: TRBV7-3
len: 15
CDR3aa: CASSSDGTGNYGYTF
CDR3nt: TGTGCCAGCAGCTCCGATGGGACAGGGAACTATGGCTACACCTTC

abundance: .
j_gene: TRBJ1-2
d_gene: .
v_gene: TRBV6-5
len: 14
CDR3aa: CASSYSGTDYGYTF
CDR3nt: TGTGCCAGCAGTTACTCCGGGACGGACTATGGCTACACCTTC

abundance: .
j_gene: TRBJ2-1
d_gene: TRBD1
v_gene: TRBV10-3
len: 15
CDR3aa: CAISGDRLSYNEQFF
CDR3nt: TGTGCCATCAGTGGGGACAGGCTCTCCTACAATGAGCAGTTCTTC